The rows below give T cell receptor beta chains drawn from one sample of a study of identical twins. One entry per CDR3 protein, called by TCRdb with MiXCR from the 5' RACE reads. The table includes around 370,000 distinct CDR3 sequences, roughly 9% detected once. Sequencing was done on a sample of naive T cells sorted from blood. The source is a woman in her forties or fifties in good health. CDR3s leave out the opening cysteine and the closing phenylalanine or tryptophan. Each record gives: J gene, V gene, D gene, CDR3 protein. The D gene is left open where the match is weak.

>TRBJ2-1|TRBV3-1|TRBD2
ASSRTSGPYNEQF
>TRBJ2-7|TRBV20-1|NA
SARGGRAGEQY
>TRBJ1-1|TRBV7-9|NA
ASSVLPGLTEAF
>TRBJ2-5|TRBV5-5|TRBD1
ASSVDRGQETQY
>TRBJ2-3|TRBV12-3/TRBV12-4|NA
ASSLAGRRVADTQY
>TRBJ2-7|TRBV7-8|TRBD2
ASSSGIDSYEQY
>TRBJ2-6|TRBV2|NA
ASTRTLSGANVLT
>TRBJ2-1|TRBV27|NA
ASSLKGPSSYNEQF
>TRBJ1-3|TRBV29-1|NA
SVGSRASGNTIY
>TRBJ2-4|TRBV15|TRBD2
ATSRGRAGSNIQY
>TRBJ2-7|TRBV28|NA
ASIPSPTYYEQY
>TRBJ2-1|TRBV18|TRBD2
ASSPRFAGGTYNEQF
>TRBJ2-5|TRBV27|NA
ASILRQGRRETQY
>TRBJ2-7|TRBV15|TRBD2
ATSMKLAGGLEQY
>TRBJ2-3|TRBV25-1|NA
ASSETAGTDTQY
>TRBJ2-5|TRBV5-1|TRBD2
ASSLKLAGFYQETQY
>TRBJ1-1|TRBV11-2|NA
ASRDWVKMNTEAF
>TRBJ2-7|TRBV5-1|TRBD2
ASSPTSGTSYEQY
>TRBJ2-1|TRBV12-3/TRBV12-4|TRBD2
ASSLRRGDVMGQF
>TRBJ2-1|TRBV5-5|TRBD2
ASSSPLAGKTYDEQF
>TRBJ2-3|TRBV11-2|NA
ASSPGRDLLIDTQY
>TRBJ2-2|TRBV9|TRBD2
ASSVVPSGSSTGELF
>TRBJ2-1|TRBV7-2|TRBD2
ASRPTGTSGRAHF
>TRBJ2-2|TRBV24-1|NA
ATSEHLQILNTGELF
>TRBJ1-4|TRBV27|NA
ASSLGLANEKLF
>TRBJ2-1|TRBV20-1|NA
SALGLSGRNEQF
>TRBJ1-1|TRBV7-9|NA
ASSLTGQNTEAF
>TRBJ2-2|TRBV5-1|NA
ASSPGSFNTGELF
>TRBJ2-3|TRBV6-1|NA
ASSPSGGRDTQY
>TRBJ2-7|TRBV20-1|TRBD2
SAASGRSYEQY
>TRBJ2-1|TRBV25-1|TRBD1
ASSDPRGQGTPEQF
>TRBJ2-1|TRBV12-3/TRBV12-4|TRBD2
ASSHGLANEQF
>TRBJ2-2|TRBV7-2|NA
ASSQDGGTANTGELF
>TRBJ2-3|TRBV10-2|NA
ASSYTTDTQY
>TRBJ1-1|TRBV29-1|NA
SVPPTGHMNTEAF
>TRBJ2-1|TRBV12-3/TRBV12-4|TRBD2
AIRLAGRNEQF
>TRBJ2-1|TRBV25-1|TRBD1
ASRDRGQTGEQF
>TRBJ2-7|TRBV24-1|NA
ATSEKRGEQY
>TRBJ2-7|TRBV29-1|NA
SVVATVSYEQY
>TRBJ1-2|TRBV6-1|NA
ASSSQGVSGYT